The 25 T cell receptor beta chains below all came from one sample that was sequenced in a study of T cell responses to AZD1222 COVID-19 vaccine. The table came from immunoSEQ multiplex PCR; TCRdb's copy has only in-frame clones and leaves some out. The sample records about 120,000 clones, roughly nine tenths being singletons. Source: peripheral blood, taken on day 0 of AZD1222 vaccination. All receptors derive from an adult in good health.

This chain links TRBV5-1 with TRBJ2-2; maybe TRBD2 (6 bases). The V end lost 0 bases, the J end lost 4 bases, and 16 bases lay between the germline ends. The CDR3 is 17 residues long. Germline CDR1 reads SGHRS; CDR2 reads YFSETQ. The CDR3 nucleotides read TGCGCCAGCAGCTTGGCCCTGCGGGAAGGGAGCACCGGGGAGCTGTTTTTT. Its translation is CASSLALREGSTGELFF.

The chain carries TRBV19 and TRBJ2-2, with TRBD2 matching 10 bases. Germline lookup yields CDR1 LNHDA and CDR2 SQIVND (reference sequence). The CDR3 is 18 amino acids. V shed 0 bases and J 5 bases; nucleotides not matched to a gene: 9. The CDR3 DNA sequence: TGTGCCAGTAGTATAGATTATGGGGCTAGCGGGAGTACCGGGGAGCTGTTTTTT. It encodes CASSIDYGASGSTGELFF.

The chain combines TRBV27 with TRBJ1-1; possibly TRBD1 for D (5 bases). The CDR3 is made up of 13 amino acids. Germline V gene sequence: CDR1 MNHEY, CDR2 SMNVEV (reference sequence). Trimming took 3 bases from V and 7 from J, leaving 12 bases between them. The CDR3 is CASSFWGGVEAFF. CDR3 bases: TGTGCCAGCAGTTTTTGGGGGGGAGTTGAAGCTTTCTTT.

The gene calls are TRBV15 and TRBJ2-2, with 11 bases aligning to TRBD2. Germline CDR1 LNHNV, CDR2 YYDKDF (reference sequence). The CDR3 covers 17 residues. V trimming: 1 base; J trimming: 4 bases; junction bases outside the gene matches: 5. CDR3 sequence (DNA): TGTGCCACCAGCAGAGTACTAGCGGGAGTTAGCACCGGGGAGCTGTTTTTT. It yields the protein CATSRVLAGVSTGELFF.

The chain recombines TRBV5-1 with TRBJ1-6; D ambiguous. Germline V gene sequence: CDR1 SGHRS, CDR2 YFSETQ. The germline V and J ends were trimmed by 0 bases and 8 bases, with 12 bases remaining between them. This CDR3 spans 15 amino acids. The CDR3 region has the DNA TGCGCCAGCAGCTTGGAGGGAGCGCGTGATTCACCCCTCCACTTT. Its translation is CASSLEGARDSPLHF. Supplemented by reference TRBV5-1 and TRBJ1-6, the full variable domain reads KAGVTQTPRYLIKTRGQQVTLSCSPISGHRSVSWYQQTPGQGLQFLFEYFSETQRNKGNFPGRFSGRQFSNSRSEMNVSTLELGDSALYLCASSLEGARDSPLHFGNGTRLTVT.

This sequence joins TRBV6-5 and TRBJ1-5, with a weak D call TRBD1 (5 bases). CDR1 is MNHEY, CDR2 SVGAGI, per germline. The CDR3 runs to 14 residues. V lost 5 bases and J 1 base, leaving 9 bases between the germline ends. CDR3: CASSRGRSNQPQHF. CDR3 DNA sequence: TGTGCCAGCAGTAGGGGACGGAGCAATCAGCCCCAGCATTTT.

V and J are TRBV7-9 and TRBJ2-4, with 7 bases aligning to TRBD1. V shed 3 bases, J shed 7 bases, and the junction held 3 bases outside the gene matches. CDR3 size: 13 residues. Germline assignment: CDR1 SEHNR and CDR2 FQNEAQ (reference sequence). The CDR3 DNA reads TGTGCCAGCAGCTTGGCAGGGGGTAACATTCAGTACTTC. It specifies CASSLAGGNIQYF.

J is TRBJ2-7 and V is TRBV3-1 (or the pseudogene TRBV3-2), with 9 nucleotides matching TRBD2. This CDR3 region has 14 residues. Germline values: CDR1 LGHDT, CDR2 YNNKEL (reference sequence). V lost 1 base, J lost 5 bases, and 3 bases stayed unmatched. CDR3 in amino acids: CASSQGAGGDEQYF. Written as DNA, the CDR3 is TGTGCCAGCAGCCAAGGGGCGGGAGGGGACGAGCAGTACTTC.

In regard to this clone: An end of the junction does not agree with germline; a read error may underlie this. The chain recombines TRBV2 with TRBJ1-2, with 7 positions matching TRBD1. This CDR3 is 10 amino acids long. The V gene's germline CDR1 is SNHLY and CDR2 FYNNEI. CDR3 sequence reads: CASRGDRESF. CDR3 DNA: TGTGCCAGCAGGGGTGACAGGGAGTCCTTC. Filled out from reference TRBV2 and TRBJ1-2, the complete variable domain reads EPEVTQTPSHQVTQMGQEVILRCVPISNHLYFYWYRQILGQKVEFLVSFYNNEISEKSEIFDDQFSVERPDGSNFTLKIRSTKLEDSAMYFCASRGDRESFGSGTRLTVV.

The chain recombines TRBV5-6 with TRBJ1-1, with TRBD1 matching 12 bases. The length of the CDR3 is 17 residues. Germline lookup yields CDR1 SGHDT and CDR2 YYEEEE. The ends lost 4 bases at V and 2 bases at J; junction bases unmatched: 9. This chain's CDR3 is CASSGDRGREINTEAFF. The DNA of the CDR3 is TGTGCCAGCAGCGGGGACAGGGGGCGGGAAATAAACACTGAAGCTTTCTTT.

This chain uses TRBV5-1 with TRBJ2-5; TRBD1 aligns across 7 bases. Germline-derived CDR1 and CDR2 are SGHRS and YFSETQ. This CDR3 region has 16 residues. Trimming cost V 0 bases and J 2 bases; bases outside gene matches: 7. This CDR3 is CASSLGTGTVQETQYF. CDR3 in DNA: TGCGCCAGCAGCTTGGGTACCGGGACAGTTCAAGAGACCCAGTACTTC.

This clone has just one count. J is TRBJ2-3 and V is TRBV12-3 or TRBV12-4, with D unresolved. Trimming cost V 3 bases and J 2 bases, with 3 bases left between them. The CDR3 is 12 residues long. The CDR3 is CASSFHTDTQYF. The CDR3, as DNA: TGTGCCAGCAGTTTCCACACAGATACGCAGTATTTT.

In this sample, this clone turned up a few times. V gene TRBV2 combines with J gene TRBJ1-5; maybe TRBD1 (5 bases). Trimming shortened V by 6 bases and J by 3 bases, and 9 bases separated the two germline ends. Germline V gene sequence: CDR1 SNHLY, CDR2 FYNNEI. The CDR3 covers 13 residues. The DNA of the CDR3 is TGTGCCAGCAGAGGACAATCCAATCAGCCCCAGCATTTT. This codes for CASRGQSNQPQHF.

The chain links TRBV7-8 to TRBJ1-1; D is unresolved. The germline V gene has CDR1 SGHVS and CDR2 FQNEAQ. V was clipped by 3 bases and J by 4 bases, with 6 bases between them. The CDR3 sequence is 12 residues long. For the CDR3, the DNA is TGTGCCAGCAGCTTTGTTGGCACTGAAGCTTTCTTT. Amino acid sequence: CASSFVGTEAFF.

The chain has TRBV2 and TRBJ1-1, with 9 bases identical to TRBD1. The J segment lost 5 bases and the V segment lost 7 bases, leaving 11 bases of the junction unmatched. Germline CDR1 and CDR2: SNHLY and FYNNEI. CDR3 size: 15 residues. The CDR3 reads CASIPQGARGTEAFF. DNA for the CDR3: TGTGCCAGCATTCCACAGGGGGCTCGTGGAACTGAAGCTTTCTTT. The full variable domain, its missing parts supplied by reference TRBV2 and TRBJ1-1, is EPEVTQTPSHQVTQMGQEVILRCVPISNHLYFYWYRQILGQKVEFLVSFYNNEISEKSEIFDDQFSVERPDGSNFTLKIRSTKLEDSAMYFCASIPQGARGTEAFFGQGTRLTVV.

V gene TRBV7-9 combines with J gene TRBJ1-2, with 11 bases that match TRBD1. Trimming removed 3 bases from V and 7 bases from J; junction bases left unmatched: 4. CDR1 is SEHNR, CDR2 FQNEAQ, per germline (reference sequence). The CDR3 runs to 14 residues. In DNA, the CDR3 is TGTGCCAGCAGCTTCGGGACAGGGGGTAGTGGCTACACCTTC. It specifies CASSFGTGGSGYTF.

This clone was counted between two and nine times. The gene calls are TRBV3-1 (or the pseudogene TRBV3-2) and TRBJ1-2; 9 bases align to TRBD1. This CDR3 is 13 amino acids long. Germline CDR1 and CDR2: LGHDT and YNNKEL (reference sequence). The trim removed 6 bases at V and 4 bases at J, leaving 3 bases unmatched. The CDR3 region has the DNA TGTGCCAGCAGGACAGGGGGTGGCTATGGCTACACCTTC. Amino acid sequence: CASRTGGGYGYTF.

The V call is TRBV2, the J call TRBJ2-6, with D possibly being TRBD1 or TRBD2 (6 bases each). V lost 4 bases and J lost 2, with 18 bases in between. From germline, CDR1 is SNHLY and CDR2 FYNNEI. The CDR3 has 18 residues. The CDR3 DNA follows: TGTGCCAGCAGTGGGTCAAGGGGGGTGCCTGCTGGGGCCAACGTCCTGACTTTC. This sequence encodes CASSGSRGVPAGANVLTF.

This chain connects TRBV5-1 to TRBJ2-1; D not resolved. The V gene's germline CDR1 is SGHRS and CDR2 YFSETQ. V was cut by 3 bases and J by 6 bases, with 10 bases left in between. This CDR3 spans 13 amino acids. This chain's CDR3 is CASSWVEGNEQFF. In DNA form, the CDR3 reads TGCGCCAGCAGCTGGGTGGAAGGCAATGAGCAGTTCTTC. The entire variable domain, with the rest obtained from reference TRBV5-1 and TRBJ2-1, is as follows: KAGVTQTPRYLIKTRGQQVTLSCSPISGHRSVSWYQQTPGQGLQFLFEYFSETQRNKGNFPGRFSGRQFSNSRSEMNVSTLELGDSALYLCASSWVEGNEQFFGPGTRLTVL.

This chain uses TRBV5-1 with TRBJ2-7; no reliable D call. Trimming removed 0 bases from V and 6 bases from J, with 16 bases in between. The CDR3 contains 15 residues. Germline V gene data show CDR1 as SGHRS and CDR2 as YFSETQ. The CDR3 region has the DNA TGCGCCAGCAGCTTGGCAACTTACAGAACCTCCGAGCAGTACTTC. It encodes CASSLATYRTSEQYF.

The genes are TRBV6-2 or TRBV6-3 and TRBJ1-2; D remains unclear. The CDR3 runs to 12 residues. Deletions cut 5 bases from V and 6 bases from J, with 10 bases between. Germline V gene lookup returns CDR1 MNHEY and CDR2 SVGEGT. DNA for the CDR3: TGTGCCAGCAGTCGGAGGGAAGATGGCTACACCTTC. Encoded protein: CASSRREDGYTF.

The V gene is TRBV18, the J gene TRBJ1-5, with D possibly being TRBD1 (5 bases). Germline-derived CDR1 and CDR2 are KGHSH and LQKENI. The CDR3 covers 14 residues. V was trimmed by 3 bases and J by 6 bases, leaving 12 bases between them. The DNA of the CDR3 is TGTGCCAGCTCACCCTCAGGGACGGGTCAGCCCCAGCATTTT. Amino acids: CASSPSGTGQPQHF.

The DNA of the CDR3 is TGCAGCGTTCTCCCCCGGACCTCCTACGAGCAGTACTTC. This sequence encodes CSVLPRTSYEQYF. The chain carries TRBV29-1 and TRBJ2-7, with D unresolved. CDR3 length equals 13 residues. V lost 5 bases, J lost 0 bases, and 11 bases lay in between. Germline V gene lookup returns CDR1 SQVTM and CDR2 ANQGSEA.

V is TRBV10-3 and J is TRBJ2-1; TRBD2 is a possible D gene (5 bases). The CDR3 loop spans 18 amino acids. CDR1 is ENHRY, CDR2 SYGVKD, per germline. V gave up 0 bases and J gave up 0 bases, with 15 bases separating them. The CDR3 loop reads CAISESRLAESSYNEQFF. CDR3 in DNA: TGTGCCATCAGTGAGTCGAGGCTAGCTGAAAGCTCCTACAATGAGCAGTTCTTC.

The chain combines TRBV20-1 with TRBJ2-3; D is unresolved. The V and J ends lost 3 bases and 11 bases respectively, with 12 bases between them. This CDR3 has 11 amino acids. From germline, CDR1 is DFQATT and CDR2 SNEGSKA (reference sequence). DNA of the CDR3: TGCAGTGCTAGTCAGGTGTGGGGGCAGTATTTT. This codes for CSASQVWGQYF.